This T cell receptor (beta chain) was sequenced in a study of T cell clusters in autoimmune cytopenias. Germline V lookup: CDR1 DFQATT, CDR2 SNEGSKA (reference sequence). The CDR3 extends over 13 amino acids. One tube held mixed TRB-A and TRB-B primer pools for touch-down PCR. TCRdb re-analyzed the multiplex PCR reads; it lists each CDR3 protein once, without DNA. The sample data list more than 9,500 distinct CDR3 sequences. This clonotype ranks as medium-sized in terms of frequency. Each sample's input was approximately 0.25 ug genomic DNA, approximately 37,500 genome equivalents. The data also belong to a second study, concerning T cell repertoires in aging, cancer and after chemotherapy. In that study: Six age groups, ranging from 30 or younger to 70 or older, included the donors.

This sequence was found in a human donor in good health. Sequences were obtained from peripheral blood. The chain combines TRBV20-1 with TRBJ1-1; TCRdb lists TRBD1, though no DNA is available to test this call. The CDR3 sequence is CSARDGRGREAFF.